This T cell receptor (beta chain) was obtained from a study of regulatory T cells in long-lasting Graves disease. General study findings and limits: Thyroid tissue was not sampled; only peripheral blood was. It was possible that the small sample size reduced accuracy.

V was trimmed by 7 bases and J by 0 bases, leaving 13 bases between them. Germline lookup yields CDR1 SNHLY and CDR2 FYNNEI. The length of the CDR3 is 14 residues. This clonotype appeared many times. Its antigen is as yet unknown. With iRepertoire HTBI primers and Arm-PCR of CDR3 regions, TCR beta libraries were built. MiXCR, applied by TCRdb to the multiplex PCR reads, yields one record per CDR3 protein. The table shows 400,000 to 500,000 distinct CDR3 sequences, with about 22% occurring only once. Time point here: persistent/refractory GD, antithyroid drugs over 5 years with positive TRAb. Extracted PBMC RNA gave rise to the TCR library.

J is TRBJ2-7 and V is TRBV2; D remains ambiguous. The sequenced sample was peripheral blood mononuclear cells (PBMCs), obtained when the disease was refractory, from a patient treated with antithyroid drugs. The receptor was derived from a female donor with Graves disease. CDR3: CASKKAADSYEQYF. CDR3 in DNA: TGTGCCAGCAAGAAGGCGGCGGACTCCTACGAGCAGTACTTC. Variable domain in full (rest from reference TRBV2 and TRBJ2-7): EPEVTQTPSHQVTQMGQEVILRCVPISNHLYFYWYRQILGQKVEFLVSFYNNEISEKSEIFDDQFSVERPDGSNFTLKIRSTKLEDSAMYFCASKKAADSYEQYFGPGTRLTVT.